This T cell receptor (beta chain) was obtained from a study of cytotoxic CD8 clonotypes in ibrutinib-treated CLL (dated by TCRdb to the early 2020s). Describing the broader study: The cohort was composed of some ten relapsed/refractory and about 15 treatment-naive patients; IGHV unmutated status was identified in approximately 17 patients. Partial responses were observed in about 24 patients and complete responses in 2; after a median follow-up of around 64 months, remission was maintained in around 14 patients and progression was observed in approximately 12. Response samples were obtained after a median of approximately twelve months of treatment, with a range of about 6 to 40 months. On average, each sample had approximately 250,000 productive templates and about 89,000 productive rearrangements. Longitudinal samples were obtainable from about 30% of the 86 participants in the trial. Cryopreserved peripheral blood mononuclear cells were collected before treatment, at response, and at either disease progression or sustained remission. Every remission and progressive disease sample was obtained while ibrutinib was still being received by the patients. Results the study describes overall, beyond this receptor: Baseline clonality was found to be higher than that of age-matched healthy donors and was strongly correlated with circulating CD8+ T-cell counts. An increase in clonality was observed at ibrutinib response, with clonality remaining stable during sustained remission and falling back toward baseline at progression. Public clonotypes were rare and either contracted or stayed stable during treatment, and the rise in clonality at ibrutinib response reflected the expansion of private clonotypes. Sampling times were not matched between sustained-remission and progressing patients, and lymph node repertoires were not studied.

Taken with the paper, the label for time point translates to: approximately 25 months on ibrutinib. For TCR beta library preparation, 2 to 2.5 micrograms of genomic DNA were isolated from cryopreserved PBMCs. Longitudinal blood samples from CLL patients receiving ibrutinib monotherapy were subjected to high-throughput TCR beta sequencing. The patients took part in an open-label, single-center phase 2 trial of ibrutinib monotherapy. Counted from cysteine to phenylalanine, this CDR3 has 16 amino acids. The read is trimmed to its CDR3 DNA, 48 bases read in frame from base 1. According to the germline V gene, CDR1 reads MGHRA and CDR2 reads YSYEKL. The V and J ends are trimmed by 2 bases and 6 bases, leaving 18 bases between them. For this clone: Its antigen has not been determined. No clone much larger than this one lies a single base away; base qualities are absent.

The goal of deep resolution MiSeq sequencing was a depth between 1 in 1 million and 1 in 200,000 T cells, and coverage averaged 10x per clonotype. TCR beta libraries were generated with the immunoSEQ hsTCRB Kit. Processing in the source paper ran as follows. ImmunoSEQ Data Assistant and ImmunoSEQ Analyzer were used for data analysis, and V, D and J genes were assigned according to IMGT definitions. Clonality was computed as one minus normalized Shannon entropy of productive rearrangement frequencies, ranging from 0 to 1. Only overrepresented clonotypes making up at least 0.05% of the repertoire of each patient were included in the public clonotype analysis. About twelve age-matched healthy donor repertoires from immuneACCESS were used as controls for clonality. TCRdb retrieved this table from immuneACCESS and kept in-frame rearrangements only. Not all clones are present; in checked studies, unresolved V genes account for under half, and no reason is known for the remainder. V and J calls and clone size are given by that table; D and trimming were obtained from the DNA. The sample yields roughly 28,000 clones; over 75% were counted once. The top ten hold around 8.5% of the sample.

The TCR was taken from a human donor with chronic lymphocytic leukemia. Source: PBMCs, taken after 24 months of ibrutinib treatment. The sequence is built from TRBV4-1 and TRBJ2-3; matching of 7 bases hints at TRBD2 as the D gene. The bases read TGCGCCAGCAGCCAAATTTTTAGGGGGGGGCAGGATACGCAGTATTTT. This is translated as CASSQIFRGGQDTQYF.